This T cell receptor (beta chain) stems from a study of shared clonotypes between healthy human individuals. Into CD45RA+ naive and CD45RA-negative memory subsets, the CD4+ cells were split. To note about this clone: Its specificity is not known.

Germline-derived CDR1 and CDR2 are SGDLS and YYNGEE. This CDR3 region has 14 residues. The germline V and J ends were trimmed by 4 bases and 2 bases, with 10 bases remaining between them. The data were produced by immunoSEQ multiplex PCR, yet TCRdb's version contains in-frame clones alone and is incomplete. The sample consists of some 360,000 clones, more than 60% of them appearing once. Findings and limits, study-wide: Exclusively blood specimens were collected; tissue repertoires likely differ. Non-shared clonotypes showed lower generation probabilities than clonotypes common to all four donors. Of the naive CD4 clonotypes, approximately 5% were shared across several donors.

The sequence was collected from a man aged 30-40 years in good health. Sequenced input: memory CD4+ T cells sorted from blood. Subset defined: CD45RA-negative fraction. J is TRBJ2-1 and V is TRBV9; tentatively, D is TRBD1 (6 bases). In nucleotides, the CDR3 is TGTGCCAGCAGCATTGACAGGACCTACAATGAGCAGTTCTTC. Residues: CASSIDRTYNEQFF.